This TCR beta chain is drawn from a study of blood T cells in healthy people across ages (dated by TCRdb to between 2015 and 2017). In the study overall: In model experiments, template switching captured roughly one uniquely barcoded TCR beta cDNA molecule for every two T cells. Using deep sequencing normalized with unique cDNA molecular identifiers, the study measured how TCR beta repertoire diversity changes with age. Using the same blood draw, the study looked at two additional independent replicas of 1 million unique cDNA reads for two donors, one aged 18 to 29 and the other aged 80 or older. Donors of different ages were randomly distributed across sequencing lanes to avoid experimental bias. The donors were split into four age groups: young (average about 15 years), middle-aged (more than 35), aged (approximately 60) and long-lived (over 75). Here is what the overall study found, with its caveats: Total diversity estimates from one million sequenced T cells were considered lower bounds and underestimates. Compared with the aged group, the long-lived group had more naive CD4+ T cells, fewer expanded clones and increased TCR diversity, a pattern suggesting age selection. The CMV infection status of donors was not known, potentially confounding age-related changes in expanded clonotypes. There was a strong correlation between observed TCR beta diversity and the percentage of naive T cells measured by flow cytometry. Observed TCR beta diversity per million T cells fell roughly linearly with age, and a significant reduction was already apparent by age around 40. Bulk unsorted PBMC profiling prevented conclusive comparison of naive and antigen-experienced compartments.

Library prep was done by 5' RACE. For sequencing, an Illumina HiSeq 2500 was employed. The second PCR ran for about 7 to 11 cycles and used a J-beta primer mix along with a sample-barcoded 5' primer. A template-switch 5' adaptor carrying 12 random nucleotides introduced a unique molecular identifier onto each TCR beta cDNA molecule. Each sample yielded at least 3 million CDR3-containing paired-end reads. First-strand cDNA synthesis was performed from all RNA using the Mint cDNA synthesis kit, with priming by a TRBC-specific oligonucleotide. Following uracil-DNA glycosylase treatment, all cDNA underwent a first 18-cycle PCR with the universal primers M1SS and BC2_uni_R. For the original study's pipeline: For normalization, 1 million high-quality reads were randomly selected from each sample, with every read carrying a distinct molecular identifier. Reads sharing molecular identifiers were discarded rather than binned into consensus sequences. CDR3 identification, clonotype clustering and error correction used MiTCR with a Q25 quality threshold and the strictest error-elimination algorithm. A nonparametric unseen species model using Euler transformation provided a lower-bound estimate of total TCR beta diversity. The public reads were reprocessed in TCRdb via fastp at Q25 and MiXCR, keeping in-frame beta chains. Rows matching on CDR3 protein sequence are summarized as one entry with the most common DNA and genes. It is TCRdb's table, rather than the study itself, that gives the V and J calls and clone size. The sample includes 1.5 million to 2 million distinct CDR3 sequences, with around half observed a single time. Approximately 2.1% of the sample goes to the ten largest clones.

For CDR1 and CDR2, the germline V gene lists SNHLY and FYNNEI. The CDR3, cysteine through phenylalanine, is 16 amino acids long. CDR3 DNA only is kept here, 48 bases in frame from base 1. V loses 0 bases, J loses 8 bases, and the germline ends lie 17 bases apart. About this clonotype itself: Its antigen remains unidentified. Base qualities are not at hand, and no much larger clone is one base apart.

The roughly 42 donors, aged about 6 to 90 years, were systemically healthy Caucasian individuals from Russia. Each donor gave around 9.8 milliliters of peripheral blood, collected into EDTA-treated Vacutainer tubes. Ficoll-Paque density-gradient centrifugation was used to isolate PBMCs, with at least 6 million per sample. Total RNA was extracted from PBMCs with Trizol reagent, with at least 5 micrograms obtained per sample. Naive CD45RAhigh/CD27high T cell percentages were measured by flow cytometry on a PBMC aliquot from every donor. The sequenced material came from blood. The source of this sequence is a woman aged 40 to 50 in good health. The chain is assembled from TRBV2 and TRBJ2-1; the D gene is perhaps TRBD1 or TRBD2, as each covers 5 bases. The nucleotide sequence is given as TGTGCCAGCAGTGAAGCCAGGGCGGGCCTAGGCGATGAGCAGTTCTTC. This translates into CASSEARAGLGDEQFF.